The clone carrying this T cell receptor (beta chain) was found once. The sample is drawn from a study of blood T cell repertoires in COVID-19. As processed by the authors: The authors estimated nucleated cell counts from reference gene primer amplification. Profiling relied on immunoSEQ multiplex PCR, and the TCRdb table lists in-frame clones only, not all of them. V and J calls and clone size are copied from that table; D and trimming were computed from the DNA. The table includes approximately 180,000 clones, around 73% detected once. Those who participated ranged in age from about 18 to 89 years and resided in 20 to 30 US areas. Cohorts were assigned according to the clinical history that participants reported. This TCR came from a woman between 50 and 59 years old who had recovered from COVID-19. Source material: PBMCs or T cells enriched from blood (not recorded which).

The CDR3 region is CASSLRNSGGSSPLHF. The CDR3 DNA sequence: TGTGCCAGCAGCTTACGAAACTCAGGGGGTAGTTCACCCCTCCACTTT. The rearrangement links TRBV5-8 to TRBJ1-6, with 7 bases that match TRBD1. Trimming at V came to 2 bases and at J to 9 bases, leaving 11 bases not matched to a gene. The CDR3 is made up of 16 amino acids. Germline V CDR1 and CDR2: SGHTS, YDEGEE. The full variable domain, completed using reference TRBV5-8 and TRBJ1-6, is EAGVTQSPTHLIKTRGQQATLRCSPISGHTSVYWYQQALGLGLQFLLWYDEGEERNRGNFPPRFSGRQFPNYSSELNVNALELEDSALYLCASSLRNSGGSSPLHFGNGTRLTVT.